The entry below describes one TCR beta chain. This entry comes from a study of response to subunit inactivated influenza vaccine. TCRdb re-analysed the RT-PCR reads in MiXCR, keeping a single row per CDR3 protein. The sample records about 540,000 distinct CDR3 sequences, approximately 22% being singletons. The germline V gene has CDR1 KGHSH and CDR2 LQKENI. This CDR3 is 14 amino acids long. V dropped 6 bases and J dropped 6 bases, with 18 bases sitting between them. This sample also belongs to another study, concerning T cells expressing NK-cell markers. That paper notes: With UMIs, 5'RACE template switching was used to make TCR beta cDNA.

The source is a man aged 50-59 years who received an inactivated influenza vaccine. The sequencing here drew on CD4+ T cells sorted from PBMCs, taken 11 to 12 days after vaccination. The rearrangement links TRBV18 to TRBJ2-7; possible D gene TRBD2, 5 bases. The CDR3 sequence is CASSSGSDQGEQYF. The CDR3 DNA reads as TGTGCCAGCTCGTCAGGTAGCGACCAAGGCGAGCAGTACTTC.